This TCR beta chain derives from a study of Ad26.COV2.S vaccination and SARS-CoV-2 variants. Sequenced by immunoSEQ multiplex PCR; TCRdb stores in-frame clones only, minus some. The sample has 350,000 to 400,000 clones, 75% to 90% seen once; the top ten hold 3.5%. Treatment denoted: about 20 received Ad26.COV2.S at low or high dose, single or two shots; 5 received placebo; per-sample allocation not given. Material that was analyzed had been drawn on day 63 after the first vaccine or placebo injection. This TCR was recovered from a person aged 18-65 years who received the Ad26.COV2.S COVID-19 vaccine or a placebo. The sequenced sample was peripheral blood, obtained in a trial of Ad26.COV2.S vaccine versus placebo.

CDR3 DNA: TGTGCCAGCAGCTTAGCTGGGAGGGGGGGTCAGAAAGCTTTCTTT. Its translation: CASSLAGRGGQKAFF. This rearrangement joins TRBV7-9 to TRBJ1-1, with a weak D call TRBD1 (6 bases). Deletions cut 0 bases from V and 9 bases from J, with 17 bases between. Germline V gene data show CDR1 as SEHNR and CDR2 as FQNEAQ (reference sequence). The CDR3 totals 15 residues.